This TCR beta chain originates from a study of human T cells and chemical hapten exposure. The overall study: Variability of per-sample TCR yields stemmed mainly from small differences in pooled library volume.

With regard to this clonotype: A read error may produce the germline difference seen at one junction end.

Per the germline V gene, CDR1 is SGHTA and CDR2 is FQGNSA. This CDR3 contains 15 residues. Noted time point: pre-sensitization, week 0. Specified treatment: therapeutic diphenylcyclopropenone sensitization with weekly scalp DPC. Authors' data handling: Across samples, TCR counts had a median of approximately 100,000 and ranged from about 23,224 to 690,600. TCRdb re-called the RACE reads with MiXCR, one entry per CDR3 protein. What appears here as the V and J calls and clone size reflects TCRdb's work, not the paper's. The sample holds approximately 400,000 distinct CDR3 sequences, less than 6.5% seen once.

This receptor was identified in a woman between 45 and 65 years old with alopecia areata. Some clones in this sample may be carry-over from other donors' samples. J is TRBJ1-5 and V is TRBV7-2; D may be TRBD1 (5 bases). Sequences were derived from whole blood, sampled in connection with sensitization to the hapten diphenylcyclopropenone (DPC). The CDR3: CASSLLLGEGQPRHF. CDR3 DNA: TGTGCCAGCAGCTTATTGTTAGGAGAGGGGCAGCCCCGGCATTTT.